One sample yielded the 32 T cell receptor beta chains listed below, sequenced in a study of cytomegalovirus exposure and HLA in healthy donors. The PCR had 60 Vbeta and 13 Jbeta primers. Repertoires were generated with immunoSEQ multiplex PCR, while TCRdb's copy carries only in-frame clones and drops some. This table has about 94,000 clones, about three quarters appearing once. Sequenced material: PBMCs. The receptors here all came from a middle-aged man in good health and CMV-seropositive.

This clone came up once. The V call is TRBV30, the J call TRBJ2-1, with D hard to call. Trimming removed 5 bases at V and 15 bases at J, with 20 bases between. The CDR3 is 12 amino acids. The germline gives CDR1 GTSNPN, CDR2 SVGIG (reference sequence). The CDR3: CAWYVPPVNRFF. CDR3 nucleotide sequence: TGTGCCTGGTACGTGCCTCCGGTAAATCGGTTCTTC.

V gene TRBV2 combines with J gene TRBJ2-7; D not certain. Between the trimmed V and J ends, which lost 11 bases and 3 bases, there was a span of 11 bases. CDR1 is SNHLY, CDR2 FYNNEI, per germline. The CDR3 length is 11 residues. The CDR3 loop is CAVDTSYEQYF. In DNA, the CDR3 is TGTGCCGTTGACACCAGCTACGAGCAGTACTTC.

This clone was seen a single time. The chain couples TRBV5-6 to TRBJ1-2; TRBD1 is a possible D gene (6 bases). CDR1 and CDR2 from the germline V gene are SGHDT and YYEEEE. Between the trimmed V and J ends, which lost 0 bases and 2 bases, there was a span of 11 bases. The CDR3 consists of 15 residues. The CDR3 loop reads CASSLDPQGNYGYTF. The CDR3 DNA is TGTGCCAGCAGCTTGGACCCCCAGGGGAACTATGGCTACACCTTC.

The gene calls are TRBV5-1 and TRBJ1-1; 10 bases agree with TRBD1. The germline CDR1 and CDR2 sequences are SGHRS and YFSETQ. The CDR3 is made up of 17 amino acids. V was clipped by 5 bases and J by 4 bases; unmatched bases: 14. The CDR3 DNA sequence: TGCGCCAGCAGTAAGCGACAGGGGGCGGAGTACGGCACTGAAGCTTTCTTT. Residues: CASSKRQGAEYGTEAFF.

This chain connects TRBV2 to TRBJ1-1; TRBD1 aligns across 8 bases. The V gene's germline CDR1 is SNHLY and CDR2 FYNNEI. This CDR3 spans 16 amino acids. The V and J ends lost 5 bases and 0 bases, in that order; junction bases with no gene match: 8. CDR3 in DNA: TGTGCCAGCAGTTACGGACAGGGACGATTGAACACTGAAGCTTTCTTT. This sequence encodes CASSYGQGRLNTEAFF.

The chain uses TRBV27 and TRBJ1-2, with a tentative D call TRBD1 (6 bases). Germline-derived CDR1 and CDR2 are MNHEY and SMNVEV (reference sequence). Trimming removed 4 bases at V and 0 bases at J, with 21 bases between. The CDR3 extends over 18 amino acids. The CDR3 sequence: CASSSTNLSGTTNYGYTF. CDR3 DNA: TGTGCCAGCAGTTCGACAAATCTGTCGGGGACAACTAACTATGGCTACACCTTC.

The J gene is TRBJ2-2, the V gene TRBV28, with a possible D match to TRBD1 (5 bases). Looked up from germline, CDR1 is MDHEN and CDR2 is SYDVKM. CDR3 length equals 14 residues. V lost 4 bases, J lost 1 base, and 7 bases lay in between. CDR3 region: CASSYRRNTGELFF. DNA of the CDR3: TGTGCCAGCAGTTACAGGAGGAACACCGGGGAGCTGTTTTTT.

The CDR3 protein is CATIFKAQRGANVLTF. The CDR3 DNA is TGTGCCACCATATTCAAAGCCCAGCGGGGGGCCAACGTCCTGACTTTC. This chain connects TRBV11-2 to TRBJ2-6; the D gene is possibly TRBD2 (5 bases). From germline, CDR1 is SGHAT and CDR2 FQNNGV. There are 16 residues in the CDR3. The V end lost 10 bases, the J end lost 4 bases, and 20 bases lay between the germline ends.

V usage is TRBV12-5 and J usage is TRBJ2-3, with 10 bases identical to TRBD1. This CDR3 contains 18 residues. Losses at the gene ends were 2 bases for V and 0 bases for J; bases not matched to a gene: 8. Germline assignment: CDR1 LGHNT and CDR2 FRNRAP. The chain's CDR3 is CASGLLGTGDFSTDTQYF. The CDR3 coding sequence is TGTGCTAGTGGTTTGTTGGGGACAGGGGACTTTAGCACAGATACGCAGTATTTT.

The rearrangement uses TRBV27 and TRBJ2-7; D perhaps matches TRBD2 (6 bases). CDR3 length equals 16 residues. Deletions cut 5 bases from V and 0 bases from J, with 17 bases between. Germline V gene sequence: CDR1 MNHEY, CDR2 SMNVEV (reference sequence). CDR3 bases: TGTGCCAGCAGTCCTATTAGCGGAGTTAGCTCCTACGAGCAGTACTTC. This encodes CASSPISGVSSYEQYF.

This sequence joins TRBV7-9 and TRBJ2-7, with D maybe TRBD2 (5 bases). The ends were cut back, 5 bases at V and 3 bases at J, with 17 bases in the middle. Germline V gene data show CDR1 as SEHNR and CDR2 as FQNEAQ (reference sequence). The CDR3 is made up of 15 amino acids. The CDR3 DNA sequence: TGTGCCAGCAGCCGTACCCAGACGGGGAACTACGAGCAGTACTTC. Translation gives CASSRTQTGNYEQYF.

The rearrangement links TRBV5-1 to TRBJ2-6; possibly TRBD1 for D (6 bases). CDR3 length equals 16 residues. The V end lost 4 bases, the J end lost 0 bases, and 11 bases lay between the germline ends. CDR1 SGHRS and CDR2 YFSETQ come from the germline V gene. CDR3 DNA: TGCGCCAGCAGCGGAACAGGGAACTCTGGGGCCAACGTCCTGACTTTC. It translates to CASSGTGNSGANVLTF.

The chain couples TRBV18 to TRBJ2-7; possibly TRBD1 for D (7 bases). V was cut by 3 bases and J by 7 bases, with 19 bases left in between. CDR3 length: 15 amino acids. From germline, CDR1 is KGHSH and CDR2 LQKENI. CDR3 nucleotide sequence: TGTGCCAGCTCACCCCCGCAGGGGGGCCTGGGTGAGCAGTACTTC. This sequence encodes CASSPPQGGLGEQYF. The full variable domain, completed using reference TRBV18 and TRBJ2-7, is NAGVMQNPRHLVRRRGQEARLRCSPMKGHSHVYWYRQLPEEGLKFMVYLQKENIIDESGMPKERFSAEFPKEGPSILRIQQVVRGDSAAYFCASSPPQGGLGEQYFGPGTRLTVT.

A single count supports this clone. The chain uses TRBV7-9 and TRBJ2-7; a weak D match, TRBD2 (6 bases). Per the germline V gene, CDR1 is SEHNR and CDR2 is FQNEAQ (reference sequence). This CDR3 has 13 residues. V was clipped by 5 bases and J by 2 bases, with 10 bases between them. This CDR3 reads CASSRAGTYEQYF. The DNA of the CDR3 is TGTGCCAGCAGCCGCGCGGGAACCTACGAGCAGTACTTC.

The chain has TRBV5-1 and TRBJ2-7; 9 nucleotides align to TRBD1. This CDR3 contains 15 residues. V trimming: 0 bases; J trimming: 5 bases; junction bases outside the gene matches: 6. Germline CDR1 and CDR2: SGHRS and YFSETQ. The DNA of the CDR3 is TGCGCCAGCAGCTTGGTTGGGACAGGGAACCACGAGCAGTACTTC. This sequence encodes CASSLVGTGNHEQYF.

The chain employs TRBV18 and TRBJ2-2, with D possibly TRBD1 on 5 matching bases. This CDR3 has 15 residues. V lost 3 bases and J 7 bases, leaving 15 bases between the germline ends. Germline assignment: CDR1 KGHSH and CDR2 LQKENI. The CDR3 is CASSPVRSQGGELFF. CDR3 sequence (DNA): TGTGCCAGCTCACCGGTTCGGTCTCAGGGCGGGGAGCTGTTTTTT.

The V gene is TRBV5-1, the J gene TRBJ1-5, with 9 nucleotides matching TRBD1. CDR3 length: 14 amino acids. The germline V gene has CDR1 SGHRS and CDR2 YFSETQ. Trimming removed 0 bases from V and 8 bases from J; junction bases left unmatched: 3. The CDR3 DNA reads TGCGCCAGCAGCTTGGGGACAGGGGTCGAGCCCCAGCATTTT. Protein: CASSLGTGVEPQHF.

The rearrangement uses TRBV28 and TRBJ2-7; 12 bases align to TRBD2. CDR1 and CDR2 from the germline V gene are MDHEN and SYDVKM. CDR3 length equals 19 residues. J was trimmed by 3 bases and V by 2 bases; bases with no gene match: 14. The CDR3 DNA reads TGTGCCAGCAGTTTAAGTTTAGATCTAGCGGGAGGGTATAGCTACGAGCAGTACTTC. Protein sequence: CASSLSLDLAGGYSYEQYF.

The chain combines TRBV28 with TRBJ2-7; 10 bases map to TRBD1. Germline-derived CDR1 and CDR2 are MDHEN and SYDVKM. This CDR3 has 16 amino acids. The J segment lost 2 bases and the V segment lost 4 bases, leaving 8 bases of the junction unmatched. The CDR3 loop is CASSSIGTGEPYEQYF. In DNA, the CDR3 is TGTGCCAGCAGTTCGATTGGGACAGGGGAGCCCTACGAGCAGTACTTC.

The rearrangement uses TRBV30 and TRBJ2-7; D unresolved. CDR1 is GTSNPN, CDR2 SVGIG, per germline (reference sequence). The CDR3 covers 13 residues. The V and J ends lost 5 bases and 1 base respectively, with 12 bases between them. The CDR3 spells CAWPTRSSYEQYF. The CDR3 coding sequence is TGTGCCTGGCCCACCAGGTCATCCTACGAGCAGTACTTC.

This clone has a single count. The gene calls are TRBV5-6 and TRBJ1-5; D call uncertain. This CDR3 is 15 amino acids long. V was trimmed by 0 bases and J by 0 bases, leaving 7 bases between them. From germline, CDR1 is SGHDT and CDR2 YYEEEE. The CDR3 protein is CASSLGRGSNQPQHF. The CDR3 nucleotides are TGTGCCAGCAGCTTGGGGCGAGGTAGCAATCAGCCCCAGCATTTT.

This clone appeared once. The chain couples TRBV28 to TRBJ2-7; TRBD1 matches 7 bases. J lost 2 bases, V lost 7 bases, and 11 bases had no gene match. CDR3 size: 15 residues. CDR1 is MDHEN, CDR2 SYDVKM, per germline. The CDR3 sequence: CASTGRDRVTYEQYF. CDR3 sequence (DNA): TGTGCCAGCACCGGAAGGGACAGAGTTACCTACGAGCAGTACTTC. Variable domain in full (rest from reference TRBV28 and TRBJ2-7): DVKVTQSSRYLVKRTGEKVFLECVQDMDHENMFWYRQDPGLGLRLIYFSYDVKMKEKGDIPEGYSVSREKKERFSLILESASTNQTSMYLCASTGRDRVTYEQYFGPGTRLTVT.

This clone was seen once. The chain joins TRBV6-1 to TRBJ2-2; D unresolved. This CDR3 spans 15 amino acids. Germline V gene lookup returns CDR1 MNHNS and CDR2 SASEGT. V lost 7 bases, J lost 3 bases, and 15 bases lay in between. The CDR3 DNA reads as TGTGCCAGCACCGCGCACGAGTCATACACCGGGGAGCTGTTTTTT. Amino acid sequence: CASTAHESYTGELFF.

The rearrangement joins TRBV9 to TRBJ2-3; D gene ambiguous. The CDR3 is 16 residues long. The V end lost 3 bases, the J end lost 2 bases, and 16 bases lay between the germline ends. Germline CDR1 and CDR2: SGDLS and YYNGEE. The CDR3 bases are TGTGCCAGCAGCGCAGGCGAACCAATATACACAGATACGCAGTATTTT. Protein sequence: CASSAGEPIYTDTQYF.

The chain links TRBV10-3 to TRBJ2-2; D is ambiguous. The V end lost 2 bases, the J end lost 0 bases, and 10 bases lay between the germline ends. Per germline, CDR1 ENHRY and CDR2 SYGVKD. The CDR3 is 16 amino acids. Here the CDR3 reads CAISEVARTNTGELFF. CDR3 sequence (DNA): TGTGCCATCAGTGAGGTAGCTAGGACGAACACCGGGGAGCTGTTTTTT.

The DNA for the CDR3 is TGTGCCAGCAGCCCCGCCGCCGGGACAGGGTCTTCCTACGAGCAGTACTTC. Encoded protein: CASSPAAGTGSSYEQYF. This sequence joins TRBV4-2 and TRBJ2-5; 9 positions agree with TRBD1. The J call is uncertain, as TRBJ2-7 better fits the DNA end. The germline CDR1 and CDR2 sequences are LGHNA and YNFKEQ. The CDR3 sequence is 17 residues long.

This chain links TRBV5-4 with TRBJ2-3; 7 bases align to TRBD2. The V gene's germline CDR1 is SGHNT and CDR2 YYREEE (reference sequence). V was clipped by 4 bases and J by 6 bases; unmatched bases: 11. The CDR3 length is 15 residues. CDR3 sequence: CASSRAGLRSDTQYF. The CDR3 DNA reads as TGTGCCAGCAGCAGAGCGGGACTTCGGTCGGATACGCAGTATTTT.

This clone was found a few times. This chain links TRBV6-4 with TRBJ1-6; D unresolved. V gave up 6 bases and J gave up 5 bases, with 11 bases separating them. The CDR3 is 14 residues long. Germline-derived CDR1 and CDR2 are MRHNA and SNTAGT. CDR3 DNA sequence: TGTGCCAGCAGCTTGGGCCGGAATAATTCACCCCTCCACTTT. Translated: CASSLGRNNSPLHF.

The rearrangement uses TRBV5-1 and TRBJ1-2; tentative D call: TRBD1 (5 bases). The V end was cut by 4 bases, the J end by 3 bases, with 13 bases between. Per germline, CDR1 SGHRS and CDR2 YFSETQ. The CDR3 totals 14 residues. CDR3 DNA: TGCGCCAGCAGCCCGGGGGGAACCGACTATGGCTACACCTTC. It yields the protein CASSPGGTDYGYTF.

V and J are TRBV7-3 and TRBJ1-1; D is possibly TRBD1 (5 bases). Trimming took 3 bases from V and 5 from J, leaving 10 bases between them. CDR3 length: 13 residues. Germline V CDR1 and CDR2: SGHTA, FQGTGA. The DNA of the CDR3 is TGTGCCAGCAGCTTTGGGGGGGTTACTGAAGCTTTCTTT. It translates to CASSFGGVTEAFF.

The chain is built from TRBV27 and TRBJ2-7; 11 positions agree with TRBD1. Germline CDR1 and CDR2: MNHEY and SMNVEV (reference sequence). Unmatched junction bases numbered 6, after V lost 5 bases and J lost 3 bases. The CDR3 spans 15 residues. The CDR3: CASSPRDRGIYEQYF. CDR3 DNA: TGTGCCAGCAGTCCTCGGGACAGGGGGATCTACGAGCAGTACTTC.

The rearrangement joins TRBV14 to TRBJ2-3; 11 positions agree with TRBD2. CDR3 length: 16 residues. The germline CDR1 and CDR2 sequences are SGHDN and FVKESK. V lost 2 bases, J lost 2 bases, and 3 bases stayed unmatched. The CDR3 coding sequence is TGTGCCAGCAGCCAACTAGCGGGAGGTTTCACAGATACGCAGTATTTT. Amino acid sequence: CASSQLAGGFTDTQYF.